One and the same sample provided the 2 T cell receptor beta chains below, sequenced in a study of prognosis after radiotherapy for stage I lung cancer. Two-round multiplex PCR amplified TCR beta CDR3 from genomic DNA. For every TRBV and TRBJ gene, a specific primer was used in first-round PCR. In TCRdb, the multiplex PCR reads were re-called with MiXCR into one record per CDR3 protein. The sample yields about 34,000 distinct CDR3 sequences, approximately 29% seen once. The sequencing here drew on PBMCs, taken before or after stereotactic body radiation therapy (not recorded which). These TCRs come from a donor of 50 years or more with non-small cell lung cancer.

About this clonotype itself: A far larger clone is one base from this, pointing to a likely read error. V and J are TRBV6-4 and TRBJ1-2; the D is unclear. V lost 5 bases and J 2 bases, leaving 18 bases between the germline ends. This CDR3 contains 16 residues. The germline gives CDR1 MRHNA, CDR2 SNTAGT. The CDR3 nucleotides are TGTGCCAGCAGTTACGGCCAGGTGTACTTAAACTATGGCTACACCTTC. It specifies CASSYGQVYLNYGYTF.

This clonotype was found many times. Its ends do not fully match the called genes, so a read error is possible. This chain uses TRBV7-3 with TRBJ2-1, with 7 bases lining up with TRBD2. CDR1 is SGHTA and CDR2 is FQGTGA in the germline V gene. The CDR3 length is 16 residues. CDR3 nucleotide sequence: TGTGCCAGCAGCCCCCGCCCAGCGGGGACCAACAATGAGCTGTTCTTC. This sequence encodes CASSPRPAGTNNELFF.